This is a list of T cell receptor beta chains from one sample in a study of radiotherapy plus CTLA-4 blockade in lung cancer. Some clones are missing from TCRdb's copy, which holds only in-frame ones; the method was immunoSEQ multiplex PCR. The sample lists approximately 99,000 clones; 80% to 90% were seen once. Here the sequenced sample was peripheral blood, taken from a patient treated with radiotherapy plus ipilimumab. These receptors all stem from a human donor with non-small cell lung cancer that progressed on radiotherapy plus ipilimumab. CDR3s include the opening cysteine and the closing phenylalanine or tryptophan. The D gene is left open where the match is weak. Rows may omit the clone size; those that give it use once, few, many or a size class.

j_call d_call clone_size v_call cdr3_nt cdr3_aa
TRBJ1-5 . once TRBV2 TGTGCCAGCAGTGCCGGTTGGGGAAGGGGCAATCAGCCCCAGCATTTT CASSAGWGRGNQPQHF
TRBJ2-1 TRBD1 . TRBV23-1 TGCGCCAGCACCCGGGACAGGGTGTTCTTC CASTRDRVFF
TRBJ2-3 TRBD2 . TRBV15 TGTGCCACCAGCAGAGGAGCACCACTAGCGGGAGGAGGGGATACGCAGTATTTT CATSRGAPLAGGGDTQYF
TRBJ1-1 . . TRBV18 TGTGCCAGCTCACCAGGGTTCGGGGCAACTGAAGCTTTCTTT CASSPGFGATEAFF
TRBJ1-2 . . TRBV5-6 TGTGCCAGCAGCTTGGGCCCGACAGGAATCTATGGCTACACCTTC CASSLGPTGIYGYTF
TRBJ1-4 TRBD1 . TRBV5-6 TGTGCCAGCAGCTTGGTACAGGGGGACACTGAAAAACTGTTTTTT CASSLVQGDTEKLFF
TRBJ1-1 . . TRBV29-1 TGCAGCGTTCTGTTCGACAGGACTGAAGCTTTCTTT CSVLFDRTEAFF
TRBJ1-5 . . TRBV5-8 TGTGCCAGCAGCTTGGGGCGAAATCAGCCCCAGCATTTT CASSLGRNQPQHF
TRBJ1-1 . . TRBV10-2 TGCTCTGGCGGATACAGCACAATTCTCACTGAAGCTTTCTTT CSGGYSTILTEAFF
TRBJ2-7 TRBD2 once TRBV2 TGTGCCAGCAGGACTCTAGCGGGAGGGCCCTACGAGCAGTACTTC CASRTLAGGPYEQYF